Detailed here is one T cell receptor (beta chain). These data come from a study of blood T cell repertoires in COVID-19. Overall study context: Samples taken during acute and convalescent COVID-19 were collected in the United States, Italy and Spain. T cells, B-cell-depleted T cells, or PBMCs provided the cDNA or gDNA that served as material.

Authors' processing steps: Estimation of nucleated cell counts was performed using reference gene primer amplification. Only in-frame clones appear in the TCRdb table, and some are missing; sequencing was by immunoSEQ multiplex PCR. V and J calls and clone size come straight from that table; D and trimming were deduced from the DNA. The table shows more than 200,000 clones, with roughly 80% occurring only once. V was cut by 3 bases and J by 2 bases, with 13 bases left in between. Germline lookup yields CDR1 DFQATT and CDR2 SNEGSKA (reference sequence). The CDR3 is made up of 14 amino acids. What was sequenced was PBMCs or T cells enriched from blood (not recorded which). The chain employs TRBV20-1 and TRBJ1-2; D is uncertain. The receptor's source is a man aged 55 to 70 who had recovered from COVID-19. As DNA, the CDR3 is TGCAGTGCTAGTCCTAAGGGAGCCAACTATGGCTACACCTTC. Translated: CSASPKGANYGYTF.